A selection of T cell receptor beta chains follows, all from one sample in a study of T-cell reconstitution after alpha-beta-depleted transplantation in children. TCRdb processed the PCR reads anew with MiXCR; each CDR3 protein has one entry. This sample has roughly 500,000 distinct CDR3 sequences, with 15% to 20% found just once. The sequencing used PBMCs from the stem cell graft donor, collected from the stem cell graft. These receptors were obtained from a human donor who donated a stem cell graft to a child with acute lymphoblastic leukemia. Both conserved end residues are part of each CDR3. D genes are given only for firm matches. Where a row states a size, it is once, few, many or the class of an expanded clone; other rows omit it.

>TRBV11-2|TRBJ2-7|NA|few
CASSSPVGLGYYEQYF
TGTGCCAGCAGCTCCCCGGTGGGACTGGGATACTACGAGCAGTACTTC
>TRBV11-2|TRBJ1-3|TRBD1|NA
CASSFLWTGISSGNTIYF
TGTGCCAGCAGCTTCCTTTGGACAGGGATCAGCTCTGGAAACACCATATATTTT
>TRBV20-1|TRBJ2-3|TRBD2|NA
CSASLPPLGLAGGADTQYF
TGCAGTGCTAGCCTTCCCCCCCTTGGACTAGCGGGAGGTGCAGATACGCAGTATTTT
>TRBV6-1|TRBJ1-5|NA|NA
CASSVILAGDQPQHF
TGTGCCAGCAGTGTAATCCTGGCGGGAGATCAGCCCCAGCATTTT
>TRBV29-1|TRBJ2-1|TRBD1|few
CSALRTGAEQFF
TGCAGCGCCCTAAGGACAGGAGCCGAGCAGTTCTTC
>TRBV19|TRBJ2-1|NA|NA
CASSMGPVGGEQFF
TGTGCCAGTAGTATGGGCCCAGTGGGCGGTGAGCAGTTCTTC
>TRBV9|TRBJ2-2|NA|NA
CASSPTEGGRPNTGELFF
TGTGCCAGCAGCCCTACGGAAGGGGGACGGCCGAACACCGGGGAGCTGTTTTTT
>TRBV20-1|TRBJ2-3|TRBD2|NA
CSARRWGAGGTDTQYF
TGCAGTGCTAGAAGATGGGGCGCGGGAGGAACAGATACGCAGTATTTT
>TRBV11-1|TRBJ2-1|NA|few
CASSWPLVQTMGGSYNEQFF
TGTGCCAGCAGCTGGCCTTTGGTTCAAACAATGGGTGGCTCCTACAATGAGCAGTTCTTC
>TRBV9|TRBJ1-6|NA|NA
CASSAEGYNSPLHF
TGTGCCAGCAGCGCCGAGGGGTACAATTCACCCCTCCACTTT
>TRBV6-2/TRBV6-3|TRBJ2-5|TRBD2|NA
CASSRGRGGGLAGETQETQYF
TGTGCCAGCTCGCGGGGCAGGGGCGGGGGACTAGCGGGAGAAACTCAAGAGACCCAGTACTTC
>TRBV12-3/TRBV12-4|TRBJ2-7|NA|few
CASTWTVRSPSEQYF
TGTGCCAGCACCTGGACGGTGCGGAGCCCCTCCGAGCAGTACTTC
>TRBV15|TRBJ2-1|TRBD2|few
CATSTIGLAGGNEQFF
TGTGCCACCAGCACTATCGGACTAGCGGGAGGCAATGAGCAGTTCTTC
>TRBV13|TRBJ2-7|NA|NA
CASSLGDSAYEQYF
TGTGCCAGCAGCTTGGGTGACTCTGCCTACGAGCAGTACTTC
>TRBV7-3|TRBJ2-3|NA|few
CASSLMESPDTQYF
TGTGCCAGCAGCTTAATGGAGTCCCCAGATACGCAGTATTTT
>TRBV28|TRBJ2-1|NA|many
CASSQPRVYNEQFF
TGTGCCAGCAGTCAACCCAGGGTATACAATGAGCAGTTCTTC
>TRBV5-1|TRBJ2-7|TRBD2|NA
CASSLGAGEEQYF
TGCGCCAGCAGCTTAGGAGCGGGAGAAGAGCAGTACTTC
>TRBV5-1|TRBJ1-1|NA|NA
CASSLVQQDTEAFF
TGCGCCAGCAGCTTGGTCCAACAAGACACTGAAGCTTTCTTT
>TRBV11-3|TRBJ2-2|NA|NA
CASSPGGDTGELFF
TGTGCCAGCAGCCCGGGTGGGGACACCGGGGAGCTGTTTTTT
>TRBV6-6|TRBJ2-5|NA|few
CASTLRDQETQYF
TGTGCCAGCACCCTCAGAGACCAAGAGACCCAGTACTTC
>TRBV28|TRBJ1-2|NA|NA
CASSFNRIVYGYTF
TGTGCCAGCAGTTTCAACAGAATAGTCTATGGCTACACCTTC
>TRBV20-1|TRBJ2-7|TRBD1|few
CSARRTGKYEQYF
TGCAGTGCTAGAAGGACAGGGAAGTACGAGCAGTACTTC
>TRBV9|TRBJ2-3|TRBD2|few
CASSVAGRGSTDTQYF
TGTGCCAGCAGCGTAGCTGGGAGGGGCTCCACAGATACGCAGTATTTT
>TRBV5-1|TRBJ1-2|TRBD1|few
CASRPPGQGFLYGYTF
TGCGCCAGCAGGCCTCCGGGACAGGGCTTCCTCTATGGCTACACCTTC
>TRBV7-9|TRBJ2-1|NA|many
CASSPPGTVYNEQFF
TGTGCCAGCAGCCCCCCCGGGACGGTTTACAATGAGCAGTTCTTC
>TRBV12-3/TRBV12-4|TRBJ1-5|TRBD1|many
CASTGTEKNQPQHF
TGTGCCAGCACCGGGACAGAGAAAAATCAGCCCCAGCATTTT
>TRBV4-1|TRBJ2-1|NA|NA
CASSHPVVPEQFF
TGCGCCAGCAGCCACCCCGTTGTCCCTGAGCAGTTCTTC
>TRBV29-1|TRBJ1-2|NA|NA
CSVVGSGTGRRDYGYTF
TGCAGCGTTGTAGGGTCGGGGACGGGCCGGCGGGACTATGGCTACACCTTC
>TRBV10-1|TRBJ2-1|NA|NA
CASSVTSGTEQFF
TGCGCCAGCAGTGTAACTTCCGGTACTGAGCAGTTCTTC
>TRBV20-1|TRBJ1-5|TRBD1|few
CSATLGQHNQPQHF
TGCAGTGCCACGCTGGGACAGCACAATCAGCCCCAGCATTTT
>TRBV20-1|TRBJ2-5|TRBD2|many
CSARGDVPAPTGGKETQYF
TGCAGTGCTAGAGGAGACGTGCCCGCACCGACGGGAGGGAAAGAGACCCAGTACTTC
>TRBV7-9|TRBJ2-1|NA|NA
CASSLVKAPYNEQFF
TGTGCCAGCAGCTTAGTAAAAGCACCTTACAATGAGCAGTTCTTC
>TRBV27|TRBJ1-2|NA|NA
CASSLRGRDGYTF
TGTGCCAGCAGTTTAAGAGGAAGGGATGGCTACACCTTC